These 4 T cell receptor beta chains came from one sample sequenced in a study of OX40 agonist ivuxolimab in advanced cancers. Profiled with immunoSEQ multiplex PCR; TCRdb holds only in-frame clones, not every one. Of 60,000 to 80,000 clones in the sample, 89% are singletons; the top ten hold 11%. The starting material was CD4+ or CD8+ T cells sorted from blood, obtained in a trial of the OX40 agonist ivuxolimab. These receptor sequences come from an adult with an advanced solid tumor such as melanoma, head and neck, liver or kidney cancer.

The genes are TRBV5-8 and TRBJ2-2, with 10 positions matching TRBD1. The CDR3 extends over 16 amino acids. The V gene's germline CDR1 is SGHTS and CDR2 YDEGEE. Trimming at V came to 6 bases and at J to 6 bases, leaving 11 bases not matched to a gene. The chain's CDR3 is CASTPNGQGGSGELFF. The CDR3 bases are TGTGCCAGCACCCCGAATGGACAGGGGGGATCCGGGGAGCTGTTTTTT.

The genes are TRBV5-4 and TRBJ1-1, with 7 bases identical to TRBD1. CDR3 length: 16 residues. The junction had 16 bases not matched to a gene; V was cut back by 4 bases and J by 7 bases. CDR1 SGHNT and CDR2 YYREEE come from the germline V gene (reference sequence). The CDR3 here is CASSDPGQTLIGEAFF. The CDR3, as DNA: TGTGCCAGCAGCGATCCGGGACAGACGTTAATTGGTGAAGCTTTCTTT.

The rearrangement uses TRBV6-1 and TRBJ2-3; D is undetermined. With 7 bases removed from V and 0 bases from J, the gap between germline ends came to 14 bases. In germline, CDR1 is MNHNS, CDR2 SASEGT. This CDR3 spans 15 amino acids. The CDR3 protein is CASTESDSSTDTQYF. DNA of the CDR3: TGTGCCAGCACCGAATCGGATTCTAGCACAGATACGCAGTATTTT.

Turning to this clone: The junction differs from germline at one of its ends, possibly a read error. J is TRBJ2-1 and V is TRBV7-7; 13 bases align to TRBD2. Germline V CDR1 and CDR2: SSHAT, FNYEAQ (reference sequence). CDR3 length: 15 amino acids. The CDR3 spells CASSKGLAGENEQFF. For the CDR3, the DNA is TGTGCTAGCAGCAAAGGACTAGCGGGGGAAAATGAGCAGTTCTTC.